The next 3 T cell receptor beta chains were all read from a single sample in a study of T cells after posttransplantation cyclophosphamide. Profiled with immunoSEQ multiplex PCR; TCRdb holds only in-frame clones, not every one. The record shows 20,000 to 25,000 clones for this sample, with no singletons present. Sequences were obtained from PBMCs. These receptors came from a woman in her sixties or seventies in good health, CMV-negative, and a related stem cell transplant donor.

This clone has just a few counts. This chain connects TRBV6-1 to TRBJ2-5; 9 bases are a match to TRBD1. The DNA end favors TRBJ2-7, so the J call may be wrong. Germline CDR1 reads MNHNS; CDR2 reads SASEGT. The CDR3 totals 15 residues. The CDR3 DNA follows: TGTGCCAGCAGTGAGTGGCGACAGGGGGGGTACGAGCAGTACTTC. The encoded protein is CASSEWRQGGYEQYF.

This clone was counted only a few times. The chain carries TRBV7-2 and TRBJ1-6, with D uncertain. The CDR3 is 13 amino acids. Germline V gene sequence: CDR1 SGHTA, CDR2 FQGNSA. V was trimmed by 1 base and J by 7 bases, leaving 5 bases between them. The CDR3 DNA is TGTGCCAGCAGCTTAGGGCGGAATTCACCCCTCCACTTT. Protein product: CASSLGRNSPLHF.

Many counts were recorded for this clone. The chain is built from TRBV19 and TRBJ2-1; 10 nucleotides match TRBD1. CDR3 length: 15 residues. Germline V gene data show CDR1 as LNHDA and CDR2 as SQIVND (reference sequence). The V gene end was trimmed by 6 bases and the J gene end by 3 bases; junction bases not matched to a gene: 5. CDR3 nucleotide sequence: TGTGCCAGTAGATCGACAGGGGGCGACTACAATGAGCAGTTCTTC. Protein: CASRSTGGDYNEQFF.